These 16 T cell receptor beta chains came from one sample sequenced in a study of regulatory T cells in long-lasting Graves disease. As for time point: persistent/refractory GD, antithyroid drugs over 5 years with positive TRAb. The TCR library was prepared using RNA isolated from PBMCs. HTBI primers from iRepertoire and Arm-PCR of CDR3 regions yielded the TCR beta libraries. TCRdb itself ran the multiplex PCR reads through MiXCR, one entry per CDR3 protein. Here the sample spans some 440,000 distinct CDR3 sequences, around 21% being singletons. Sequenced material: peripheral blood mononuclear cells (PBMCs), taken when the disease was refractory, from a patient treated with antithyroid drugs. Receptors originate from a female donor with Graves disease.

This clonotype was counted a few times. This chain joins TRBV27 and TRBJ2-7, with a weak D call TRBD2 (5 bases). This CDR3 spans 13 amino acids. With 4 bases removed from V and 2 bases from J, the gap between germline ends came to 9 bases. The germline CDR1 and CDR2 sequences are MNHEY and SMNVEV (reference sequence). The CDR3 here is CASSWRITYEQYF. The CDR3 nucleotides read TGTGCCAGCAGTTGGAGGATCACCTACGAGCAGTACTTC.

This clonotype was counted once. This likely came from a read error, as a far larger clone is one base away. The chain links TRBV7-8 to TRBJ1-2, with D unresolved. Per the germline V gene, CDR1 is SGHVS and CDR2 is FQNEAQ. Deletions cut 8 bases from V and 7 bases from J, with 11 bases between. There are 11 residues in the CDR3. CDR3 protein: CASGSVAGYTF. CDR3 DNA: TGTGCCAGCGGCTCCGTGGCTGGCTACACCTTC.

This clonotype was seen more than once but under ten times. The chain recombines TRBV14 with TRBJ1-6; D is possibly TRBD1 (5 bases). CDR1 and CDR2 from the germline V gene are SGHDN and FVKESK. Deletions cut 1 base from V and 8 bases from J, with 9 bases between. The CDR3 is 14 amino acids. The CDR3 sequence: CASSQGGGYSPLHF. CDR3 sequence (DNA): TGTGCCAGCAGCCAAGGTGGGGGGTATTCACCCCTCCACTTT.

This clonotype was observed at least ten times. The V call is TRBV18, the J call TRBJ1-5, with D hard to call. The CDR3 sequence is 13 residues long. Trimming removed 6 bases from V and 7 bases from J, with 13 bases in between. Germline V lookup: CDR1 KGHSH, CDR2 LQKENI. In DNA, the CDR3 is TGTGCCAGCTCCCCAGTAGATCGGCAGCCCCAGCATTTT. Translated: CASSPVDRQPQHF.

J is TRBJ1-1 and V is TRBV5-5; D call uncertain. V dropped 4 bases and J dropped 0 bases, with 10 bases sitting between them. Germline CDR1 SGHKS, CDR2 YYEKEE (reference sequence). The CDR3 totals 14 residues. The DNA for the CDR3 is TGTGCCAGCAGCCCCGACCCTATGAACACTGAAGCTTTCTTT. Translation: CASSPDPMNTEAFF.

The chain links TRBV27 to TRBJ2-1; TRBD2 agrees at 7 bases. With 8 bases clipped from V and 8 bases from J, the junction kept 0 bases outside the gene matches. The length of the CDR3 is 10 residues. Germline CDR1 is MNHEY and CDR2 is SMNVEV (reference sequence). CDR3: CASGRDEQFF. The CDR3 nucleotides are TGTGCCAGCGGGAGGGATGAGCAGTTCTTC.

The gene calls are TRBV24-1 and TRBJ2-1; 9 bases fit TRBD2. The CDR3 runs to 16 residues. Germline values: CDR1 KGHDR, CDR2 SFDVKD. V lost 3 bases and J lost 5; bases outside the gene matches: 7. CDR3 amino acids: CATSDDLAGYNNEQFF. The CDR3 region has the DNA TGTGCCACCAGTGATGATCTAGCGGGATATAACAATGAGCAGTTCTTC.

The chain combines TRBV7-6 with TRBJ1-1; D unresolved. The CDR3 spans 17 residues. Germline V lookup: CDR1 SGHVS, CDR2 FNYEAQ. Trimming took 0 bases from V and 0 from J, leaving 14 bases between them. The CDR3 DNA reads as TGTGCCAGCAGCTTAGCGGAGGCGGGTGAGATGAACACTGAAGCTTTCTTT. Amino acids: CASSLAEAGEMNTEAFF.

The genes are TRBV10-3 and TRBJ2-3; D may be TRBD2 (6 bases). V lost 0 bases and J 3 bases, leaving 13 bases between the germline ends. CDR1 is ENHRY and CDR2 is SYGVKD in the germline V gene. The CDR3 is 16 residues long. In DNA form, the CDR3 reads TGTGCCATCAGTGAGTCGGGGGGAGCTCCGACAGATACGCAGTATTTT. As protein: CAISESGGAPTDTQYF.

The chain couples TRBV5-6 to TRBJ1-5; D gene ambiguous. V was trimmed by 3 bases and J by 9 bases, leaving 13 bases between them. In germline, CDR1 is SGHDT, CDR2 YYEEEE. The CDR3 is 13 amino acids. CDR3 loop: CASSSSGVGPQHF. The CDR3 DNA sequence: TGTGCCAGCAGCTCAAGCGGGGTCGGGCCCCAGCATTTT.

As regards this clonotype: A much larger clone differs by one base, so this may be a read error. J is TRBJ1-1 and V is TRBV18; D is unclear. The CDR3 has 13 amino acids. Germline V gene data show CDR1 as KGHSH and CDR2 as LQKENI. The CDR3 sequence is CASPPPTNTEAFF. The CDR3 DNA follows: TGTGCCAGCCCACCACCAACGAACACTGAAGCTTTCTTT. Variable domain in full (rest from reference TRBV18 and TRBJ1-1): NAGVMQNPRHLVRRRGQEARLRCSPMKGHSHVYWYRQLPEEGLKFMVYLQKENIIDESGMPKERFSAEFPKEGPSILRIQQVVRGDSAAYFCASPPPTNTEAFFGQGTRLTVV.

This clonotype was detected ten times or more. V gene TRBV11-1 combines with J gene TRBJ1-2, with 8 bases aligning to TRBD1. Per the germline V gene, CDR1 is SGHAT and CDR2 is FQDESV (reference sequence). V shed 2 bases, J shed 4 bases, and the junction held 3 bases outside the gene matches. The CDR3 is 14 amino acids. This CDR3 reads CASSLPGQAYGYTF. The CDR3 DNA reads as TGTGCCAGCAGCTTACCGGGACAGGCCTATGGCTACACCTTC. Drawing the rest from reference TRBV11-1 and TRBJ1-2, the complete variable domain is EAEVAQSPRYKITEKSQAVAFWCDPISGHATLYWYRQILGQGPELLVQFQDESVVDDSQLPKDRFSAERLKGVDSTLKIQPAELGDSAMYLCASSLPGQAYGYTFGSGTRLTVV.

This clonotype was recorded many times. The chain has TRBV3-1 and TRBJ2-5; D is ambiguous. The V and J ends lost 0 bases and 1 base respectively, with 6 bases between them. CDR3 length: 14 amino acids. Germline V CDR1 and CDR2: LGHDT, YNNKEL (reference sequence). The CDR3: CASSQEGSQETQYF. The CDR3 nucleotides are TGTGCCAGCAGCCAAGAAGGCAGCCAAGAGACCCAGTACTTC.

The chain couples TRBV20-1 to TRBJ1-1; 9 positions agree with TRBD1. The length of the CDR3 is 17 residues. The germline gives CDR1 DFQATT, CDR2 SNEGSKA (reference sequence). The V segment lost 1 base and the J segment 4 bases; nucleotides outside the gene matches: 13. Here the CDR3 reads CSARAEWRTGAGTEAFF. The DNA for the CDR3 is TGCAGTGCTAGAGCCGAGTGGAGGACAGGGGCGGGCACTGAAGCTTTCTTT.

At least ten counts were recorded for this clonotype. The chain links TRBV7-9 to TRBJ2-5; 8 bases agree with TRBD2. CDR1 is SEHNR, CDR2 FQNEAQ, per germline (reference sequence). Trimming cost V 5 bases and J 4 bases; bases outside gene matches: 9. The CDR3 is made up of 15 amino acids. This CDR3 is CASSTSGSRGETQYF. The CDR3 region has the DNA TGTGCCAGCAGCACCAGCGGGAGTAGAGGAGAGACCCAGTACTTC.

This chain uses TRBV5-6 with TRBJ2-7; TRBD2 aligns across 11 bases. V dropped 3 bases and J dropped 0; count of bases not matched to a gene: 2. CDR3 size: 15 residues. Per germline, CDR1 SGHDT and CDR2 YYEEEE. CDR3 in amino acids: CASSSGLAVSYEQYF. Written as DNA, the CDR3 is TGTGCCAGCAGCTCGGGACTAGCGGTCTCCTACGAGCAGTACTTC.